A selection of T cell receptor beta chains follows, all from one sample in a study of T-cell reconstitution after alpha-beta-depleted transplantation in children. Each CDR3 protein gets one entry after TCRdb re-called the PCR reads with MiXCR. The profile shows 150,000 to 250,000 distinct CDR3 sequences, 5% to 7.5% of them singletons. Source: PBMCs, taken before TCRalphabeta/CD19-depleted stem cell transplant. These receptors all stem from a girl less than two years old with combined immunodeficiency, due to receive a stem cell transplant. Each CDR3 is given with its conserved first and last residue. D genes are given only for firm matches. The size entry is marked missing in some rows and otherwise reads once, few, many or a size class.

abundance,d_gene,v_gene,j_gene,CDR3nt,CDR3aa
many,-,TRBV12-3/TRBV12-4,TRBJ2-5,TGTGCCAGCAGTCCTCGGGACTTCAGCCAAGAGACCCAGTACTTC,CASSPRDFSQETQYF
many,TRBD1,TRBV24-1,TRBJ2-1,TGTGCCACCAGTGATACCGGGACAGGTCATGGCAATGAGCAGTTCTTC,CATSDTGTGHGNEQFF
many,-,TRBV28,TRBJ2-7,TGTGCCAGCAGTTTGGGGCGTTCAGCGCCTCCGGGGCGTCCCTACGAGCAGTACTTC,CASSLGRSAPPGRPYEQYF
many,-,TRBV27,TRBJ2-7,TGTGCCAGCAGTTTTGCGGGACAGACCTACGAGCAGTACTTC,CASSFAGQTYEQYF
many,-,TRBV6-2/TRBV6-3,TRBJ2-1,TGTGCCAGCAGTTACTCGTTTGATACTAGCAACAATGAGCAGTTCTTC,CASSYSFDTSNNEQFF
many,TRBD1,TRBV12-3/TRBV12-4,TRBJ2-1,TGTGCCAGCAGGGGGACAGGGCTGAATGAGCAGTTCTTC,CASRGTGLNEQFF
many,TRBD1,TRBV5-6,TRBJ1-1,TGTGCCAGCAGCTTCAGGCGGGACAGCCCTGAAGCTTTCTTT,CASSFRRDSPEAFF
many,-,TRBV4-1,TRBJ2-1,TGCGCCAGCAGCCTCCTCGGGTATGAGCAGTTCTTC,CASSLLGYEQFF
many,TRBD1,TRBV7-8,TRBJ2-3,TGTGCCAGCAGCTTAGGACAGGGGGCATTGGATACGCAGTATTTT,CASSLGQGALDTQYF
many,TRBD2,TRBV29-1,TRBJ2-1,TGCAGCGTTGAGCCCCCTACTAGCGGGAGGGACTTAGAGCAGTTCTTC,CSVEPPTSGRDLEQFF
many,-,TRBV12-3/TRBV12-4,TRBJ2-7,TGTGCCAGCCGAACAGGGACCTACGAGCAGTACTTC,CASRTGTYEQYF
many,TRBD1,TRBV2,TRBJ2-3,TGTGCCAGCCTCCCGGGACAGGGGGCAGATACGCAGTATTTT,CASLPGQGADTQYF
few,TRBD2,TRBV20-1,TRBJ2-1,TGCAGTGCTAGAGAGGGAGTAGCGGGAGGGCCTTTAACCTACAATGAGCAGTTCTTC,CSAREGVAGGPLTYNEQFF
many,TRBD1,TRBV20-1,TRBJ1-3,TGCAGTGCTAGATATCTAGGGGGCATAGCAGGAAACACCATATATTTT,CSARYLGGIAGNTIYF
many,-,TRBV20-1,TRBJ1-5,TGCAGTGCCCCGCCGGGCGGGAAAGGGAGCAATCAGCCCCAGCATTTT,CSAPPGGKGSNQPQHF
many,-,TRBV6-5,TRBJ2-1,TGTGCCAGCAGTTACACGTCGGGGGCCTACAATGAGCAGTTCTTC,CASSYTSGAYNEQFF
many,-,TRBV4-1,TRBJ2-1,TGCGCCAGCAGCCACTCATCGGCCCGTAGGCGGAGATCCTACAATGAGCAGTTCTTC,CASSHSSARRRRSYNEQFF
-,TRBD1,TRBV4-1,TRBJ2-7,TGCGCCAGCAGCCAACTTGACGGACAGGGTAGTTCCTACGAGCAGTACTTC,CASSQLDGQGSSYEQYF
many,-,TRBV12-3/TRBV12-4,TRBJ2-1,TGTGCCAGCAGCGGGGCCACCTACAATGAGCAGTTCTTC,CASSGATYNEQFF
few,-,TRBV6-5,TRBJ2-7,TGTGCCAGCAGTTACGGGGTCCATACCTACGAGCAGTACTTC,CASSYGVHTYEQYF
many,-,TRBV7-2,TRBJ2-7,TGTGCCAGCAGCTTAGCGGGCGCTTACACGTCCTACGAGCAGTACTTC,CASSLAGAYTSYEQYF
few,-,TRBV20-1,TRBJ1-5,TGCAGTGCTAGGGGTCATAATAGCAATCAGCCCCAGCATTTT,CSARGHNSNQPQHF
many,-,TRBV6-2/TRBV6-3,TRBJ2-5,TGTGCCAGCAGTTACTCGAGTTGGACGTCCAAAGCGGAGACCCAGTACTTC,CASSYSSWTSKAETQYF
many,TRBD2,TRBV5-1,TRBJ2-3,TGCGCCAGCAGCTTGACCCTGGGACTAGCGGGAGTAAGCACAGATACGCAGTATTTT,CASSLTLGLAGVSTDTQYF
-,-,TRBV11-2,TRBJ2-3,TGTGCCAGCAGCCCGCACCCCGGGGAGGGGGACCCACTCACAGATACGCAGTATTTT,CASSPHPGEGDPLTDTQYF
many,-,TRBV29-1,TRBJ1-6,TGCAGCGTTGCTACAGATTATAATTCACCCCTCCACTTT,CSVATDYNSPLHF
many,-,TRBV20-1,TRBJ1-4,TGCAGTGCTGGCCCCCGTAGGTGGGGTGAAAAACTGTTTTTT,CSAGPRRWGEKLFF
many,TRBD2,TRBV19,TRBJ2-3,TGTGCCAGTAGTATAGTCGGGGCTAGCGGCGATACGCAGTATTTT,CASSIVGASGDTQYF
many,TRBD2,TRBV29-1,TRBJ2-1,TGCAGCGTTGAAGATCTCACTAGCGGGAGCAATGAGCAGTTCTTC,CSVEDLTSGSNEQFF
many,-,TRBV29-1,TRBJ1-5,TGCAGCGTCTTGGCGGGAGATAGCAATCAGCCCCAGCATTTT,CSVLAGDSNQPQHF
few,-,TRBV4-3,TRBJ2-2,TGCGCCAGCAGCCAAGATTTAAGCGGGGAGCTGTTTTTT,CASSQDLSGELFF
many,TRBD2,TRBV20-1,TRBJ2-3,TGCAGTGCTAGGGCGGGGGAGGGCGGCACAGATACGCAGTATTTT,CSARAGEGGTDTQYF
many,TRBD1,TRBV7-9,TRBJ2-2,TGTGCCAGCAGCTCGAGGACAGGGGTGGACACCGGGGAGCTGTTTTTT,CASSSRTGVDTGELFF
many,-,TRBV10-3,TRBJ1-2,TGTGCCATCAGTGCTCCCGGGACGGTACCCTATGGCTACACCTTC,CAISAPGTVPYGYTF
-,TRBD1,TRBV7-9,TRBJ1-4,TGTGCCAGCAGCCCCGGGGGACAGGGGGCGCGGAATGAAAAACTGTTTTTT,CASSPGGQGARNEKLFF
many,TRBD1,TRBV5-6,TRBJ2-3,TGTGCCAGCAGGTATTTCGTTAAGGGGGCCTCCACAGATACGCAGTATTTT,CASRYFVKGASTDTQYF
many,TRBD2,TRBV4-1,TRBJ2-5,TGCGCCAGCAGCTCCCAGCGGGGGGGATTTGACGGGGAGACCCAGTACTTC,CASSSQRGGFDGETQYF
many,TRBD1,TRBV6-2/TRBV6-3,TRBJ2-3,TGTGCCAGCAGTTACGCCCGGGACAGCCCGGGTAGGGATACGCAGTATTTT,CASSYARDSPGRDTQYF
-,-,TRBV12-3/TRBV12-4,TRBJ2-5,TGTGCCAGCAGTTTAGGCCAGGGGCTTGAGACCCAGTACTTC,CASSLGQGLETQYF
many,-,TRBV28,TRBJ2-7,TGTGCCAGCGGGGCCCCTACTTACGAGCAGTACTTC,CASGAPTYEQYF
many,-,TRBV5-1,TRBJ2-7,TGCGCCAGCAGAACGTCCTGGGTTAGCTCCTACGAGCAGTACTTC,CASRTSWVSSYEQYF
many,-,TRBV20-1,TRBJ1-1,TGCAGTGCTAATCCAACGGGCGGGGGGGTCGGTACTGAAGCTTTCTTT,CSANPTGGGVGTEAFF
many,-,TRBV5-8,TRBJ2-7,TGTGCCAACACCGTTGCGGGGGCTACCTTC,CANTVAGATF
many,-,TRBV5-8,TRBJ2-7,TGTGCCAGCAGCTTCTACACCTCCTACGAGCAGTACTTC,CASSFYTSYEQYF
-,-,TRBV5-1,TRBJ1-2,TGCGCCAGCAGCTTTAATAGGGACGGCTATGGCTACACCTTC,CASSFNRDGYGYTF
many,-,TRBV5-6,TRBJ2-7,TGTGCCAGCAGCTTGATTTCTGGGCTAGCGAGTTACGAGCAGTACTTC,CASSLISGLASYEQYF
-,-,TRBV7-9,TRBJ1-5,TGTGCCAGCAGCCCCCGAGGGGGGAACAATCAGCCCCAGCATTTT,CASSPRGGNNQPQHF
many,TRBD1,TRBV29-1,TRBJ2-4,TGCAGCGTTGACTTAGGGGGCTACGGCATTCAGTACTTC,CSVDLGGYGIQYF
many,-,TRBV7-2,TRBJ2-4,TGTGCCAGCAGCCCTCAGATTTTAGCCAAAAACATTCAGTACTTC,CASSPQILAKNIQYF
-,TRBD1,TRBV6-5,TRBJ2-7,TGTGCCAGCAGTTACTTACCACCCGGGACAGGGTATCCCGATTACGAGCAGTACTTC,CASSYLPPGTGYPDYEQYF
-,TRBD1,TRBV3-1,TRBJ1-2,TGTGCCAGCAGCCCCTGGACAGGAGAAGATTACTATGGCTACACCTTC,CASSPWTGEDYYGYTF
many,-,TRBV18,TRBJ1-1,TGTGCCAGCTCACCACCGCAGGGTTTGGGTACTGAAGCTTTCTTT,CASSPPQGLGTEAFF
many,-,TRBV7-9,TRBJ2-7,TGTGCCACCGATCAGGGGGGGTCGCAGTACTTC,CATDQGGSQYF